Presented here are 30 T cell receptor beta chains from one specimen sequenced in a study of cytomegalovirus exposure and HLA in healthy donors. The PCR was carried out with 60 Vbeta primers and 13 Jbeta primers. Profiled with immunoSEQ multiplex PCR; TCRdb holds only in-frame clones, not every one. This specimen shows 60,000 or so clones; the ten leading clones hold roughly 9.6%. The sample taken for sequencing was PBMCs. These receptor sequences come from a man aged 45-65 years in good health and CMV-seropositive.

The V gene is TRBV4-1, the J gene TRBJ1-1; 7 bases are shared with TRBD1. V was pared by 2 bases and J by 3 bases, with 6 bases of the junction left unmatched. The CDR3 has 15 amino acids. In germline, CDR1 is MGHRA, CDR2 YSYEKL. CDR3 sequence (DNA): TGCGCCAGCAGCCAACAGGGGGTGAGTGACACTGAAGCTTTCTTT. Protein sequence: CASSQQGVSDTEAFF.

The chain links TRBV30 to TRBJ1-1; D remains ambiguous. The CDR3 has 15 residues. CDR1 and CDR2 from the germline V gene are GTSNPN and SVGIG (reference sequence). Between the trimmed V and J ends, which lost 2 bases and 0 bases, there was a span of 13 bases. The CDR3 is CAWSRAGSLNTEAFF. CDR3 nucleotide sequence: TGTGCCTGGAGTCGTGCGGGGAGTTTGAACACTGAAGCTTTCTTT.

This chain joins TRBV4-1 and TRBJ2-2; 7 nucleotides agree with TRBD1. V dropped 5 bases and J dropped 4; count of bases not matched to a gene: 7. The germline gives CDR1 MGHRA, CDR2 YSYEKL. This CDR3 is built from 15 residues. In DNA, the CDR3 is TGCGCCAGCAGCGACACAGGGGTAGGCACCGGGGAGCTGTTTTTT. This gives the protein CASSDTGVGTGELFF.

CDR3 loop: CASSYGTVGYGYTF. Here the CDR3 DNA reads TGTGCCAGCAGCTACGGGACAGTCGGCTATGGCTACACCTTC. This chain connects TRBV11-2 to TRBJ1-2; 7 bases line up with TRBD1. Germline CDR1 SGHAT, CDR2 FQNNGV. The J segment lost 4 bases and the V segment lost 4 bases, leaving 6 bases of the junction unmatched. The CDR3 is 14 amino acids.

CDR3 nucleotide sequence: TGCGCCAGCAGCCAAGACGCGGGTCCTAGCTACGAGCAGTACTTC. It yields the protein CASSQDAGPSYEQYF. The rearrangement joins TRBV4-3 to TRBJ2-7, with D perhaps TRBD2 (5 bases). The V end was cut by 0 bases, the J end by 3 bases, with 12 bases between. From germline, CDR1 is LGHNA and CDR2 YSLEER. The CDR3 length is 15 residues.

The gene calls are TRBV28 and TRBJ1-2, with TRBD1 matching 7 bases. This CDR3 region has 14 residues. V shed 2 bases and J 7 bases; nucleotides not matched to a gene: 7. CDR1 is MDHEN and CDR2 is SYDVKM in the germline V gene. The CDR3 region has the DNA TGTGCCAGCAGTTTACTGCACAGGGGATCTGGCTACACCTTC. This encodes CASSLLHRGSGYTF.

The chain carries TRBV6-6 and TRBJ1-2; the D gene is possibly TRBD1 (5 bases). CDR3 size: 13 residues. Germline loops: CDR1 MNHNY, CDR2 SVGAGI (reference sequence). Trimming shortened V by 3 bases and J by 5 bases, and 10 bases separated the two germline ends. DNA of the CDR3: TGTGCCAGCAGTTATGGGGGAGGGTATGGCTACACCTTC. It codes for CASSYGGGYGYTF.

CDR3 region: CASSPIPQGSNEQFF. CDR3 nucleotide sequence: TGTGCCAGCTCACCTATCCCACAGGGGAGTAATGAGCAGTTCTTC. The J gene is TRBJ2-1, the V gene TRBV18; 7 bases are a match to TRBD1. The V gene's germline CDR1 is KGHSH and CDR2 LQKENI. J gave up 7 bases and V 3 bases, and 9 bases lay outside the gene matches. The CDR3 has 15 amino acids.

This sequence joins TRBV4-3 and TRBJ2-7; TRBD1 aligns across 7 bases. The junction had 9 bases not matched to a gene; V was cut back by 4 bases and J by 3 bases. CDR3 length: 15 residues. CDR1 is LGHNA, CDR2 YSLEER, per germline. The CDR3 nucleotides are TGCGCCAGCAGCCGGGGCTTGACAGGGATCTACGAGCAGTACTTC. As protein: CASSRGLTGIYEQYF.

This clone shows up as medium-sized by frequency. V gene TRBV6-4 combines with J gene TRBJ2-7; 8 bases line up with TRBD2. Per germline, CDR1 MRHNA and CDR2 SNTAGT. V lost 0 bases to trimming and J lost 4 bases; unmatched junction nucleotides: 5. The CDR3 is 15 amino acids. The CDR3 loop reads CASSDSAGGGYEQYF. CDR3 in DNA: TGTGCCAGCAGTGACTCTGCGGGAGGCGGGTACGAGCAGTACTTC.

This rearrangement joins TRBV6-6 to TRBJ1-6; D remains ambiguous. Trimming left V 4 bases short and J 0 bases short, with 7 bases between. CDR3 size: 15 residues. Germline V gene data show CDR1 as MNHNY and CDR2 as SVGAGI (reference sequence). This chain's CDR3 is CASSSGSSYNSPLHF. CDR3 coding DNA: TGTGCCAGCAGTTCGGGGAGCTCCTATAATTCACCCCTCCACTTT.

The gene calls are TRBV4-2 and TRBJ2-1; weak D call: TRBD2 (6 bases). CDR3 size: 16 residues. The germline CDR1 and CDR2 sequences are LGHNA and YNFKEQ. V was pared by 1 base and J by 8 bases, with 18 bases between. DNA for the CDR3: TGTGCCAGCAGCCAAGGGGCCGGGGGATCCCTTGATGAGCAGTTCTTC. Translation: CASSQGAGGSLDEQFF.

This chain links TRBV28 with TRBJ2-7, with 9 bases that match TRBD2. Germline CDR1 is MDHEN and CDR2 is SYDVKM. The CDR3 runs to 14 residues. The V segment lost 3 bases and the J segment 2 bases; nucleotides outside the gene matches: 2. CDR3: CASSLTSGAYEQYF. The CDR3 DNA follows: TGTGCCAGCAGTTTGACTAGCGGCGCCTACGAGCAGTACTTC.

The chain is built from TRBV7-2 and TRBJ2-7, with TRBD2 matching over 8 bases. This CDR3 contains 14 residues. The J segment lost 3 bases and the V segment lost 3 bases, leaving 4 bases of the junction unmatched. CDR1 SGHTA and CDR2 FQGNSA come from the germline V gene. DNA of the CDR3: TGTGCCAGCAGCTTTAGCGGGAAGCTCTACGAGCAGTACTTC. Translation: CASSFSGKLYEQYF.

CDR3 loop: CASSSPDRLQPQHF. CDR3 DNA: TGTGCCAGCAGTTCCCCCGACAGGTTGCAGCCCCAGCATTTT. The gene calls are TRBV28 and TRBJ1-5; D is possibly TRBD1 (6 bases). V lost 4 bases to trimming and J lost 7 bases, with 14 bases between them. Germline V gene sequence: CDR1 MDHEN, CDR2 SYDVKM. This CDR3 contains 14 residues.

The CDR3 loop is CASSSSTEAFF. In DNA form, the CDR3 reads TGTGCCAGCAGTTCCTCCACTGAAGCTTTCTTT. The chain combines TRBV28 with TRBJ1-1; D unclear. Germline V gene sequence: CDR1 MDHEN, CDR2 SYDVKM. The CDR3 sequence is 11 residues long. Trimming stripped 4 bases from V and 4 bases from J, with 4 bases between.

The V call is TRBV27, the J call TRBJ2-2, with 7 bases matching TRBD1. The CDR3 consists of 15 residues. V lost 5 bases, J lost 4 bases, and 7 bases stayed unmatched. The germline V gene has CDR1 MNHEY and CDR2 SMNVEV (reference sequence). The CDR3 region is CASSTPGQSTGELFF. The CDR3, as DNA: TGTGCCAGCAGTACACCGGGACAGTCCACCGGGGAGCTGTTTTTT.

The gene calls are TRBV25-1 and TRBJ1-2; D uncertain. V shed 2 bases and J shed 2 bases, with 6 bases lying between them. Looked up from germline, CDR1 is MGHDK and CDR2 is SYGVNS. The CDR3 has 13 amino acids. Written as DNA, the CDR3 is TGTGCCAGCAGTGAAACGGGAAACTATGGCTACACCTTC. Translating gives CASSETGNYGYTF.

The V gene is TRBV7-2, the J gene TRBJ2-6, with TRBD2 matching 8 bases. The CDR3 runs to 19 residues. From germline, CDR1 is SGHTA and CDR2 FQGNSA. V gave up 1 base and J gave up 0 bases; unmatched junction bases: 8. DNA for the CDR3: TGTGCCAGCAGCTTAGTTTTGCTAGCGGGCCTCTCTGGGGCCAACGTCCTGACTTTC. Its protein product is CASSLVLLAGLSGANVLTF.

The rearrangement joins TRBV4-2 to TRBJ1-1, with 9 bases fitting TRBD1. There are 16 residues in the CDR3. The ends lost 3 bases at V and 4 bases at J; junction bases unmatched: 9. CDR1 and CDR2 from the germline V gene are LGHNA and YNFKEQ. CDR3 nucleotide sequence: TGTGCCAGCAGCCATTCCGGGACAGGGAAGGTCACTGAAGCTTTCTTT. This encodes CASSHSGTGKVTEAFF.

The gene calls are TRBV4-3 and TRBJ2-1; TRBD2 matches at 7 bases. With V trimmed by 1 base and J by 6 bases, 6 bases remained unmatched. Looked up from germline, CDR1 is LGHNA and CDR2 is YSLEER. The CDR3 has 15 amino acids. The CDR3 here is CASSQVAGAGNEQFF. The DNA of the CDR3 is TGCGCCAGCAGCCAAGTGGCGGGAGCGGGCAATGAGCAGTTCTTC.

The chain combines TRBV28 with TRBJ2-3, with 7 bases fitting TRBD1. Germline V gene lookup returns CDR1 MDHEN and CDR2 SYDVKM. After removal of 7 bases from V and 1 base from J, the junction contained 8 bases not matched to a gene. CDR3 length equals 15 residues. The CDR3 spells CASTPTGYGTDTQYF. DNA of the CDR3: TGTGCCAGCACTCCGACAGGGTACGGCACAGATACGCAGTATTTT.

The CDR3 sequence is CASSEYKRGGINEQFF. In DNA form, the CDR3 reads TGTGCCAGCAGTGAATACAAGCGGGGGGGCATAAATGAGCAGTTCTTC. This sequence joins TRBV6-1 and TRBJ2-1, with TRBD2 identical over 10 bases. V shed 2 bases, J shed 7 bases, and the junction held 8 bases outside the gene matches. In germline, CDR1 is MNHNS, CDR2 SASEGT. The CDR3 sequence is 16 residues long.

This chain uses TRBV6-1 with TRBJ1-2; D gene unclear. Germline V gene lookup returns CDR1 MNHNS and CDR2 SASEGT. Trimming left V 2 bases short and J 7 bases short, with 8 bases between. The CDR3 covers 12 residues. The DNA for the CDR3 is TGTGCCAGCAGTGAACGGTGGTCTGGCTACACCTTC. This encodes CASSERWSGYTF.

The chain joins TRBV11-2 to TRBJ2-5; 8 bases line up with TRBD1. Germline trimming cut 6 bases from V and 5 bases from J; bases unmatched to any gene: 8. CDR3 length: 14 residues. Germline V lookup: CDR1 SGHAT, CDR2 FQNNGV. CDR3 bases: TGTGCCAGCAGAAATCAGGGGGCTTGGGAGACCCAGTACTTC. This encodes CASRNQGAWETQYF. Drawing the rest from reference TRBV11-2 and TRBJ2-5, the complete variable domain is EAGVAQSPRYKIIEKRQSVAFWCNPISGHATLYWYQQILGQGPKLLIQFQNNGVVDDSQLPKDRFSAERLKGVDSTLKIQPAKLEDSAVYLCASRNQGAWETQYFGPGTRLLVL.

The chain joins TRBV6-1 to TRBJ1-6; D is possibly TRBD1 (5 bases). CDR3 length: 14 amino acids. Trimming cost V 1 base and J 7 bases, with 8 bases left between them. Germline V CDR1 and CDR2: MNHNS, SASEGT. The CDR3 is CASSEGGRNSPLHF. The CDR3 coding sequence is TGTGCCAGCAGTGAAGGGGGCAGGAATTCACCCCTCCACTTT.

This chain links TRBV6-5 with TRBJ1-1; possibly TRBD1 for D (6 bases). CDR3 length: 15 residues. Germline-derived CDR1 and CDR2 are MNHEY and SVGAGI. V lost 0 bases, J lost 5 bases, and 13 bases lay in between. The DNA for the CDR3 is TGTGCCAGCAGTTACTCCGGGGGGGGGCGGACTGAAGCTTTCTTT. Its translation is CASSYSGGGRTEAFF.

This chain joins TRBV19 and TRBJ2-7; the D gene is possibly TRBD1 (6 bases). Looked up from germline, CDR1 is LNHDA and CDR2 is SQIVND (reference sequence). V was trimmed by 5 bases and J by 2 bases, leaving 13 bases between them. The CDR3 is 14 residues long. The CDR3 loop is CASSSRDIAYEQYF. The CDR3, as DNA: TGTGCCAGTAGTTCCCGGGACATCGCCTACGAGCAGTACTTC.

This rearrangement joins TRBV2 to TRBJ2-6; no firm D call. V was shortened by 8 bases and J by 2 bases, with 10 bases between the two germline ends. The CDR3 has 14 amino acids. Germline loops: CDR1 SNHLY, CDR2 FYNNEI. CDR3 sequence reads: CASRPEAGANVLTF. The CDR3 DNA sequence: TGTGCCAGCCGCCCAGAGGCTGGGGCCAACGTCCTGACTTTC.

This rearrangement joins TRBV5-1 to TRBJ2-2; the D gene is possibly TRBD1 (6 bases). The V end lost 1 base, the J end lost 5 bases, and 15 bases lay between the germline ends. This CDR3 comprises 16 residues. CDR1 SGHRS and CDR2 YFSETQ come from the germline V gene. This chain's CDR3 is CASSLIPGQETGELFF. CDR3 DNA sequence: TGCGCCAGCAGCTTGATACCGGGACAAGAAACCGGGGAGCTGTTTTTT.